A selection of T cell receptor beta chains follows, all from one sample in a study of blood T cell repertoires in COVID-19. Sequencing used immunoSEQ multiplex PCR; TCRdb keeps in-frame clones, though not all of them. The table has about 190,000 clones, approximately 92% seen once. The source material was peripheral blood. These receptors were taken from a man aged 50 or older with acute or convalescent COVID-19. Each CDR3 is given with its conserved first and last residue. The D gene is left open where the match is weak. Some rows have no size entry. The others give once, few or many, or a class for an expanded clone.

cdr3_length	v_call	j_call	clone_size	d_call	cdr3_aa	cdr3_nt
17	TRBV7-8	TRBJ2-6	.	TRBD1	CASSSGQGASGANVLTF	TGTGCCAGCAGCTCGGGACAGGGGGCAAGTGGGGCCAACGTCCTGACTTTC
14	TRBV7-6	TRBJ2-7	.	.	CASSFGGSSYEQYF	TGTGCCAGCAGCTTTGGCGGAAGCTCCTACGAGCAGTACTTC
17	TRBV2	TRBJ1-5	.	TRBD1	CASSEVKGGYSNQPQHF	TGTGCCAGCAGTGAAGTCAAAGGGGGCTATAGCAATCAGCCCCAGCATTTT
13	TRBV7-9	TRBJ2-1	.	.	CASSLDSLNEQFF	TGTGCCAGCAGCTTAGACAGTCTCAATGAGCAGTTCTTC
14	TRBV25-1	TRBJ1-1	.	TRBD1	CASSDYTGGAEAFF	TGTGCCAGCAGTGACTATACAGGGGGGGCAGAAGCTTTCTTT
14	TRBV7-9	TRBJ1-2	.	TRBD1	CASSPGQVVYGYTF	TGTGCCAGCAGCCCCGGACAGGTCGTCTATGGCTACACCTTC
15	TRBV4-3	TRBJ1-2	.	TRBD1	CASSQGQGTNYGYTF	TGCGCCAGCAGCCAAGGACAGGGAACTAACTATGGCTACACCTTC
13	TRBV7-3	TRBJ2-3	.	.	CASSRGTTDTQYF	TGTGCCAGCAGCCGGGGGACCACAGATACGCAGTATTTT
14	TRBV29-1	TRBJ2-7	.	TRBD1	CSVGTGNPPYEQYF	TGCAGCGTTGGGACAGGCAACCCACCCTACGAGCAGTACTTC
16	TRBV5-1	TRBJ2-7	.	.	CASSFGGGAYTYEQYF	TGCGCCAGCAGCTTCGGAGGGGGCGCTTACACCTACGAGCAGTACTTC
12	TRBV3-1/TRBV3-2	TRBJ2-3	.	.	CASSPRGGTQYF	TGTGCCAGCAGCCCCCGGGGAGGAACGCAGTATTTT
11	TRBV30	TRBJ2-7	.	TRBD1	CAWTGGWEQYF	TGTGCCTGGACAGGGGGTTGGGAGCAGTACTTC
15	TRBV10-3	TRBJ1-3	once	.	CAISANTVSGNTIYF	TGTGCCATCAGTGCCAACACCGTGTCTGGAAACACCATATATTTT
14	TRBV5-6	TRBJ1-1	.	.	CASSSLLRFTEAFF	TGTGCCAGCAGCTCCCTTCTGCGGTTCACTGAAGCTTTCTTT
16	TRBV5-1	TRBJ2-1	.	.	CASSQGGTARYNEQFF	TGCGCCAGCAGCCAGGGGGGTACCGCCAGATACAATGAGCAGTTCTTC
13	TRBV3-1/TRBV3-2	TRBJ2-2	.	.	CASRKIGGGELFF	TGTGCCAGCAGGAAGATAGGGGGTGGGGAGCTGTTTTTT
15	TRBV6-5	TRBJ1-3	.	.	CASSYSRDGGNTIYF	TGTGCCAGCAGTTACTCGCGGGACGGTGGAAACACCATATATTTT
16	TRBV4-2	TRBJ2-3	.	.	CASSPRLKQGPDTQYF	TGTGCCAGCAGCCCCCGGCTAAAACAGGGTCCAGATACGCAGTATTTT
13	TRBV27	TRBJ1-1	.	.	CASSLAGDTEAFF	TGTGCCAGCAGTTTGGCGGGGGACACTGAAGCTTTCTTT
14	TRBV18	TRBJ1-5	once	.	CASSPDGRNQPQHF	TGTGCCAGCTCACCCGACGGGAGAAATCAGCCCCAGCATTTT
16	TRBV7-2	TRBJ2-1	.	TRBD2	CASSIDSGRVYNEQFF	TGTGCCAGCAGCATCGATAGCGGGAGGGTTTACAATGAGCAGTTCTTC
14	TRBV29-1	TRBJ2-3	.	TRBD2	CSVELSGRTDTQYF	TGCAGCGTTGAACTTAGCGGGAGAACAGATACGCAGTATTTT
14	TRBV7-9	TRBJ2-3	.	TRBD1	CATTGTGEWDTQYF	TGTGCCACTACCGGGACAGGAGAATGGGATACGCAGTATTTT
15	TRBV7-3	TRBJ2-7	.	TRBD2	CASSLFASGAGEQYF	TGTGCCAGCAGCTTATTTGCTAGCGGGGCGGGAGAGCAGTACTTC
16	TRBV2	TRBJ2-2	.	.	CASSGPTGGLAGELFF	TGTGCCAGCAGTGGACCTACGGGTGGGTTGGCCGGGGAGCTGTTTTTT
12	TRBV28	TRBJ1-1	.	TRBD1	CASNTGDSEAFF	TGTGCCAGTAACACAGGGGATTCTGAAGCTTTCTTT
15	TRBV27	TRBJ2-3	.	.	CASSLEGKSTDTQYF	TGTGCCAGCAGTTTAGAGGGCAAGAGCACAGATACGCAGTATTTT
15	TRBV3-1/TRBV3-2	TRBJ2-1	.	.	CASSQEGRGHNEQFF	TGTGCCAGCAGCCAAGAGGGCAGGGGCCACAATGAGCAGTTCTTC
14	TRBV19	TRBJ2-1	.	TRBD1	CASSITTNRGEQFF	TGTGCCAGTAGTATAACAACGAACAGGGGTGAGCAGTTCTTC
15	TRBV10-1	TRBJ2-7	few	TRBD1	CASSEGTGGPYEQYF	TGCGCCAGCAGTGAAGGGACAGGGGGTCCCTACGAGCAGTACTTC
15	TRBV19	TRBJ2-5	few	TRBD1	CASSSLGNRGETQYF	TGTGCCAGTAGTAGTTTGGGGAACAGGGGGGAGACCCAGTACTTC
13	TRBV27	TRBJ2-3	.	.	CASTTSRSDTQYF	TGTGCCAGTACCACTAGCCGCTCAGATACGCAGTATTTT
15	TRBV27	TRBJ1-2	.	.	CASRAGLAPNYGYTF	TGTGCCAGCAGAGCTGGGCTGGCGCCTAACTATGGCTACACCTTC
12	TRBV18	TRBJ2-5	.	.	CASSPTQETQYF	TGTGCCAGCTCACCAACACAAGAGACCCAGTACTTC
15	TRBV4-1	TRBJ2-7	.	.	CASSQDRVVAYEQYF	TGCGCCAGCAGCCAAGACAGGGTTGTGGCCTACGAGCAGTACTTC
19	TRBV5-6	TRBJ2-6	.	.	CASSLASGRGARGANVLTF	TGTGCCAGCAGCTTGGCATCAGGACGGGGGGCGCGTGGGGCCAACGTCCTGACTTTC
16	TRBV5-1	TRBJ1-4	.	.	CASSTRGTLTNEKLFF	TGCGCCAGCAGCACAAGGGGGACCCTCACTAATGAAAAACTGTTTTTT
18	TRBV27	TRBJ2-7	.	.	CASSRIPISGPSSYEQYF	TGTGCCAGCAGTCGAATCCCTATTAGCGGCCCGAGCTCCTACGAGCAGTACTTC
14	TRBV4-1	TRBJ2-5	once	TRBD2	CASSHQMGGETQYF	TGCGCCAGCAGCCATCAGATGGGGGGGGAGACCCAGTACTTC
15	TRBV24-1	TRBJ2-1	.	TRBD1	CAASRRDRDYNEQFF	TGTGCCGCCTCACGACGGGACAGGGACTACAATGAGCAGTTCTTC
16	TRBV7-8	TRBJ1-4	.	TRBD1	CASSETGMKTNEKLFF	TGTGCCAGCAGCGAGACAGGGATGAAAACTAATGAAAAACTGTTTTTT
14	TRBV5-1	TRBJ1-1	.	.	CASSLAWEYTEAFF	TGCGCCAGCAGCTTGGCCTGGGAGTACACTGAAGCTTTCTTT
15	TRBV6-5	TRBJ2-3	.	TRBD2	CASSLTSGDTDTQYF	TGTGCCAGCAGTTTGACTAGCGGGGACACAGATACGCAGTATTTT
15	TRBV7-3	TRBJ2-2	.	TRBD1	CATSGGQFNTGELFF	TGTGCCACCAGTGGGGGACAGTTTAACACCGGGGAGCTGTTTTTT
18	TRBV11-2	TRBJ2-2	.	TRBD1	CASSLHRGRIRGTGELFF	TGTGCCAGCAGCTTACACAGGGGGCGCATTCGGGGCACCGGGGAGCTGTTTTTT